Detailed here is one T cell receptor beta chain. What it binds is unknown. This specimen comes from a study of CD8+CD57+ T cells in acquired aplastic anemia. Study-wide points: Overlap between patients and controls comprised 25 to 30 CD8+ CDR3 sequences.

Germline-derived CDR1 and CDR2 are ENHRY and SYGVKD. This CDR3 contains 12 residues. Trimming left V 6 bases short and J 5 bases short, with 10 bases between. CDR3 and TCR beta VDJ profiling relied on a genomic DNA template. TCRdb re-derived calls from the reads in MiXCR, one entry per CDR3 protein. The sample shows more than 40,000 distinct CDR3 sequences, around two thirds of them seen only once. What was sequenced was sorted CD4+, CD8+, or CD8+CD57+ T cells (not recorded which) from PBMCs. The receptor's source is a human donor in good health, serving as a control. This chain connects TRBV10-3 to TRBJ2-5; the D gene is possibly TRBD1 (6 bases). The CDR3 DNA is TGTGCCATCAGCGCTACAGGGGAGACCCAGTACTTC. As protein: CAISATGETQYF.